The text below deals with one TCR beta chain. The target antigen is unknown. A read error may explain this, as a much larger clone is one base away. TCRbeta libraries were built with three rounds of nested PCR, modified from ARM-PCR. MiXCR, run by TCRdb on the multiplex PCR reads, gives a single entry per CDR3 protein. The sample has some 90,000 distinct CDR3 sequences; approximately 57% are singletons. The CDR3 loop spans 14 amino acids. Germline lookup yields CDR1 MDHEN and CDR2 SYDVKM. The template was RNA from unsorted bulk tissue. This entry belongs to a study of tumor and adjacent non-tumor tissue in lung cancer. Across the whole study: Stage I to III disease affected roughly ten men and 5 women aged 31 to 76. About 4.17 million productive TCRbeta reads were obtained per sample on average. Study-level points and caveats: Significantly higher TCR diversity was found in tumor than normal lung. Normal lung showed higher cumulative top 100 clone frequency than tumor.

The chain uses TRBV28 and TRBJ2-1; either TRBD1 or TRBD2 may fit D (5 bases each). The source is a man aged 65 to 85 with non-small cell lung cancer. The sequenced material came from lung tumor tissue. CDR3 DNA: TGTGCCAGCCGACCCGGGACCCCCTCCGGTGAGCAGCTCTTC. Translation gives CASRPGTPSGEQLF.